The present T cell receptor (beta chain) was sequenced within a study of tumor-infiltrating lymphocytes in primary liver carcinoma. About the research overall: Productive TCRbeta read counts per sample ran from roughly 3.5 to 7 million and were similar across tissue types. Overall study findings and caveats: Tumor-adjacent and tumor-blood pairs showed less overlap than tumor region pairs.

With 500 ng total RNA as template and a constant-region primer, TCR beta cDNA was made. Sequencing libraries for TCR beta derived from three nested multiplex PCR rounds that used slightly modified ARM-PCR. The two initial PCR rounds, about 9 cycles each, used TRBV1-TRBV30 forward and C-beta reverse primers. Each CDR3 protein is one row after TCRdb ran MiXCR on the multiplex PCR reads. Of under 85,000 distinct CDR3 sequences listed, 55% to 85% are singletons. Co-extracted RNA and DNA came from roughly 20-30 mg of unsorted bulk tissue. This clonotype was seen ten or more times. Its antigen is unidentified. Germline CDR1 and CDR2: LGHNA and YNFKEQ. V lost 0 bases and J 13 bases, leaving 16 bases between the germline ends. CDR3 size: 14 residues.

The sequence came from a man aged 35 to 55 with primary liver carcinoma and hepatitis B virus infection. V usage is TRBV4-2 and J usage is TRBJ2-1; a possible D gene is TRBD1 (5 bases). Sequencing was carried out using liver tumor tissue from sampling region 1. Specified subset: tumor region T1, superior pole. CDR3 sequence (DNA): TGTGCCAGCAGCCAAGATTCGGACAACCGGGCTCAGTTCTTC. Translation: CASSQDSDNRAQFF.